This is a list of T cell receptor beta chains from one sample in a study of cytomegalovirus exposure and HLA in healthy donors. TCRdb's copy holds only in-frame clones and misses some; the assay was immunoSEQ multiplex PCR. The repertoire has around 200,000 clones, 70% to 90% of them found once; the top ten carry roughly 0.34%. The sequenced sample consisted of PBMCs. These receptor sequences come from a woman younger than 45 in good health and CMV-seronegative. The CDR3 runs from the conserved cysteine through the conserved F or W.

V	J	CDR3
TRBV5-1	TRBJ2-2	CASSWSTGETGELFF
TRBV27	TRBJ1-2	CASRTWGEGDGYTF
TRBV5-4	TRBJ2-3	CASMRDRNTDTQYF
TRBV10-3	TRBJ2-7	CAIRADFSYEQYF
TRBV5-1	TRBJ1-2	CASSLDGINYGYTF
TRBV9	TRBJ2-7	CASSGRGQGVEEQYF
TRBV9	TRBJ2-5	CASSVGAGSVETQYF
TRBV28	TRBJ2-7	CASRTPRGSYEQYF
TRBV19	TRBJ1-2	CASSTLPGQGAFYGYTF
TRBV27	TRBJ1-5	CASSPGTGIDQPQHF
TRBV5-5	TRBJ2-1	CASSLTGSNEQFF
TRBV27	TRBJ2-7	CASSPRGSAYEQYF
TRBV2	TRBJ2-5	CASSVRTGQETQYF
TRBV7-6	TRBJ2-2	CASSLDRGANTGELFF
TRBV2	TRBJ2-5	CASSTNPGQSYQETQYF
TRBV28	TRBJ1-2	CASSPTDTGTYGYTF
TRBV7-2	TRBJ2-1	CASSQKSGGVYNEQFF
TRBV15	TRBJ2-1	CATSSGGADNEQFF
TRBV4-2	TRBJ2-3	CASSQDGLAGRTDTQYF
TRBV7-8	TRBJ2-7	CASTEREQLSDEQYF
TRBV5-1	TRBJ1-2	CASSLGQGFNYGYTF
TRBV28	TRBJ1-1	CASSLPQGRDTEAFF
TRBV6-5	TRBJ1-5	CASSRNRNQPQHF
TRBV5-1	TRBJ2-7	CASSLDGSSYEQYF
TRBV27	.	CASSLTGAYHEQYF
TRBV2	TRBJ1-5	CASWLGQGENQPQHF
TRBV6-5	TRBJ2-1	CASRRLAGVVEQFF
TRBV7-9	TRBJ2-3	CASSLAWSGRAVSTDTQYF
TRBV19	TRBJ2-2	CASSIQGTNTGELFF
TRBV7-9	TRBJ2-3	CASSQGLAASTDTQYF
TRBV2	TRBJ2-5	CASSEVRADRGEETQYF
TRBV29-1	TRBJ1-2	CSAPATGNYGYTF
TRBV19	TRBJ2-1	CASKIDRAAHNEQFF
TRBV6-6	TRBJ1-2	CASMAGDYGYTF
TRBV28	TRBJ1-1	CSPAREGGAFF
TRBV11-2	TRBJ2-3	CASSRGLAGGTDTQYF
TRBV9	TRBJ2-3	CASSPRGTSGRDTDTQYF
TRBV27	TRBJ2-7	CASKEGGSTLEQYF
TRBV6-1	TRBJ2-7	CASSVGLAGIYEQYF
TRBV6-5	TRBJ2-2	CASSYGGAGTGELFF